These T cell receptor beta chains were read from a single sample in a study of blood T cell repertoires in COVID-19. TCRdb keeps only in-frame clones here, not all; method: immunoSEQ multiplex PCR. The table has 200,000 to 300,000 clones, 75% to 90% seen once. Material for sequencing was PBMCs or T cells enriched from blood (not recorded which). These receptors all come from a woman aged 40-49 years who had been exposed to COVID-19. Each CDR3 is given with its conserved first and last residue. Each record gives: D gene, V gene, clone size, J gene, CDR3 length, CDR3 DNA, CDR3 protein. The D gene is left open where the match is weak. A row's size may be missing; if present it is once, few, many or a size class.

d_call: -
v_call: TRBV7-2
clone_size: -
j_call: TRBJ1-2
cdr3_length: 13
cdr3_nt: TGTGCCAGCAGCTTAAGCCTCAACTATGGCTACACCTTC
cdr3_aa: CASSLSLNYGYTF

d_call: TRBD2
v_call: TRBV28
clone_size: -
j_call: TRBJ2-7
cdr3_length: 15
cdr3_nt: TGTGCCAGCAGTTCCCAGCGGGGGCTCACCTACGAGCAGTACTTC
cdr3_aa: CASSSQRGLTYEQYF

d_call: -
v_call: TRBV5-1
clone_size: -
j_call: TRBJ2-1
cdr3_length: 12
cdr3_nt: TGCGCCAGCAGCTTGGGTTACGGTGAGCAGTTCTTC
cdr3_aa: CASSLGYGEQFF

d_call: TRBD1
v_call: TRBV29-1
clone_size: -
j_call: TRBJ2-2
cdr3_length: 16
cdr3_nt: TGCAGCGTTGAAGATCGGGGACAGGGGCCCCCCGGGGAGCTGTTTTTT
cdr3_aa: CSVEDRGQGPPGELFF

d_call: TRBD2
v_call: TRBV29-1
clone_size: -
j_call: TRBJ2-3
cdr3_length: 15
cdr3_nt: TGCAGCGTGGTCTTAGCGGGAGGGCTCCCAGATACGCAGTATTTT
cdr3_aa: CSVVLAGGLPDTQYF

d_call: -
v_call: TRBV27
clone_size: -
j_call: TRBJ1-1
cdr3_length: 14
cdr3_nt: TGTGCCAGCAGACATGGGGGCCCGAACACTGAAGCTTTCTTT
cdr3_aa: CASRHGGPNTEAFF

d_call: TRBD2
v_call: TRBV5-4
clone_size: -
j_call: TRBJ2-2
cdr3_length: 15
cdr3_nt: TGTGCCAGCAGTAGAGCGGGAGGAGGGACCGGGGAGCTGTTTTTT
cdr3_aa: CASSRAGGGTGELFF

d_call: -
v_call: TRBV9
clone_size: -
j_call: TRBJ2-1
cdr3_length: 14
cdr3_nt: TGTGCCAGCAGCGTAACAGGGCCCTACAATGAGCAGTTCTTC
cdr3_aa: CASSVTGPYNEQFF

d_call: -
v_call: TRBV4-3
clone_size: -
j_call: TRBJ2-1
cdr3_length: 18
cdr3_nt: TGCGCCAGCAGCCAAGATTCCCTTCTCGGTGGTATCTACAATGAGCAGTTCTTC
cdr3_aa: CASSQDSLLGGIYNEQFF

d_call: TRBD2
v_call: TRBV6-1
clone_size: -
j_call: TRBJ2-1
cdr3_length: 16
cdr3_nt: TGTGCCAGCAGTGAAGGGGTCGGGAGGGCCCATAATGAGCAGTTCTTC
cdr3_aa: CASSEGVGRAHNEQFF

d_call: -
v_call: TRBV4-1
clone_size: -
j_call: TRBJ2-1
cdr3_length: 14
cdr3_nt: TGCGCCAGCAGCCAACCCGGGGTGAGCAATGAGCAGTTCTTC
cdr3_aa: CASSQPGVSNEQFF

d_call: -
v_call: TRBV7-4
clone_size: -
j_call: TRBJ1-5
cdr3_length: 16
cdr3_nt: TGTGCCAGCAGCTTATTTGGCCACATAAGCAATCAGCCCCAGCATTTT
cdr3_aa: CASSLFGHISNQPQHF

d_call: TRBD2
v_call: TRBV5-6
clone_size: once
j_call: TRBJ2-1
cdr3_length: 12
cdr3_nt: TGTGCCAGCTCAGCGGGAGGGCCCAAGCAGTTCTTC
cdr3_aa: CASSAGGPKQFF

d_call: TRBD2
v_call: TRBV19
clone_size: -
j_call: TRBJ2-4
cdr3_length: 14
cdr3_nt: TGTGCCAGTAGTATAGGGGGAGGGGATGACATTCAGTACTTC
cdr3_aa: CASSIGGGDDIQYF

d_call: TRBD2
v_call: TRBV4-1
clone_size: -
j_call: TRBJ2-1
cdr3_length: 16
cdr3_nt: TGCGCCAGCAGCCAACTCGGACTAGCGGCCTACAATGAGCAGTTCTTC
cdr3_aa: CASSQLGLAAYNEQFF

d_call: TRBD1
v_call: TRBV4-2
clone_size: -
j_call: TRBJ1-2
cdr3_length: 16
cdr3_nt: TGTGCCAGCAGCCAAGAAATCGTAGGACAGGATTCGGACTACACCTTC
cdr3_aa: CASSQEIVGQDSDYTF

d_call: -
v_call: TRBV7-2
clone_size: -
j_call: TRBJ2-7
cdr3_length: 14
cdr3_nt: TGTGCCAGCGTGAGCCGCCTAAACTCCTACGAGCAGTACTTC
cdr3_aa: CASVSRLNSYEQYF

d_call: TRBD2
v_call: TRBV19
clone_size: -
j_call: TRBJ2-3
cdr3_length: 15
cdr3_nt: TGTGCCAGTAGTTCTAGCGGGGGGGCCCCAGATACGCAGTATTTT
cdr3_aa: CASSSSGGAPDTQYF

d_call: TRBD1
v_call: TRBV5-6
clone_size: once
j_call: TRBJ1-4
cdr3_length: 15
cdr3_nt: TGTGCCAGCAGCTTAACAGGGGGCCCTGATGAAAAACTGTTTTTT
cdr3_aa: CASSLTGGPDEKLFF

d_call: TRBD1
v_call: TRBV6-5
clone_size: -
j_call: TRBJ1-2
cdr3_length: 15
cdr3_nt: TGTGCCAGCAGTTCCGGGACAGCCTCTAACTATGGCTACACCTTC
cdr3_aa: CASSSGTASNYGYTF

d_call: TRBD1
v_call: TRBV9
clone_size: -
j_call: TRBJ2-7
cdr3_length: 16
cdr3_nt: TGTGCCAGCAGCGTAGCTACGACAGGGAGCACATACGAGCAGTACTTC
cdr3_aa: CASSVATTGSTYEQYF

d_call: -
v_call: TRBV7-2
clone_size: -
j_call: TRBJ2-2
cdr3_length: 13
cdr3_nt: TGTGCCAGCAGCTTCGGTCCCCTTAGGGAGCTGTTTTTT
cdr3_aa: CASSFGPLRELFF

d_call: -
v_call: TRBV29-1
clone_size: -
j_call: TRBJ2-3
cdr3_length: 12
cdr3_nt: TGCAGCGCCGAGCGGTTCACAGATACGCAGTATTTT
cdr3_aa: CSAERFTDTQYF

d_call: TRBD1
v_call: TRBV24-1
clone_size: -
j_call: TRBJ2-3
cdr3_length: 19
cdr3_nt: TGTGCCACCAGTGATGATACCGACAGGGGTCCTACTAGCACAGATACGCAGTATTTT
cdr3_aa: CATSDDTDRGPTSTDTQYF

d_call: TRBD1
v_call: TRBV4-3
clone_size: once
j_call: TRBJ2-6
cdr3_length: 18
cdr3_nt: TGCGCCAGCAGCCGAAAAAGGGACAGTAGCTCTGGGGCCAACGTCCTGACTTTC
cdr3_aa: CASSRKRDSSSGANVLTF

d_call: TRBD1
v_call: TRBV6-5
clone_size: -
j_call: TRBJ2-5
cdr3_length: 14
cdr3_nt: TGTGCCAGCTACCTACGGACAGGGGTGGGGACCCAGTACTTC
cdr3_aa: CASYLRTGVGTQYF

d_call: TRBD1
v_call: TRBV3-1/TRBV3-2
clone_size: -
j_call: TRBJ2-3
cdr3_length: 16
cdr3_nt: TGTGCCAGCAGCCCACGACAGGGGGCAAATACAGATACGCAGTATTTT
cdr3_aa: CASSPRQGANTDTQYF

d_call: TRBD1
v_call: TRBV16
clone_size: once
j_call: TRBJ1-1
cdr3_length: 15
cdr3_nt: TGTGCCAGCAGCCTACAAACAGGGGGTGGTACTGAAGCTTTCTTT
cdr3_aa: CASSLQTGGGTEAFF